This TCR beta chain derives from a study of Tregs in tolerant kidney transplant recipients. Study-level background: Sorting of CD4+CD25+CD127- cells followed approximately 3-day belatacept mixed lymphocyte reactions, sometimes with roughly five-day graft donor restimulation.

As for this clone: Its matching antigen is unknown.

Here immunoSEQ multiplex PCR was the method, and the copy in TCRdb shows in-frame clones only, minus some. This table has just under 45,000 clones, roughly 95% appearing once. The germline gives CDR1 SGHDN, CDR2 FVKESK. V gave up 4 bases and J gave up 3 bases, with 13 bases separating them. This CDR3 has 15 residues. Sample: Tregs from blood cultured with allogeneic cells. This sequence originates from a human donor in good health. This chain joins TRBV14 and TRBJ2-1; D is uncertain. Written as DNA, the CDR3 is TGTGCCAGCAGCCCCCGGCTGCGGAACTACAATGAGCAGTTCTTC. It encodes CASSPRLRNYNEQFF.